The 23 T cell receptor beta chains given below trace back to one sample, sequenced in a study of blood T cell repertoires in COVID-19. Assay: immunoSEQ multiplex PCR; the TCRdb copy retains only in-frame clones and omits some. The table records about 170,000 clones, 70% to 85% of them present only once. The specimen sequenced was PBMCs or T cells enriched from blood (not recorded which). These receptors were taken from a woman aged 70 to 79 in a cohort exposed to, infected with or recovered from COVID-19 (not recorded which).

As for this clone: A read error may produce the germline difference seen at one junction end. This chain joins TRBV7-7 and TRBJ2-5; 9 nucleotides match TRBD2. Germline CDR1 and CDR2: SSHAT and FNYEAQ (reference sequence). The CDR3 covers 17 residues. CDR3 bases: TGTGCTAGCAGCTCACTGGACCCTAGCGGGAACACGGAGACCCAGTACTTC. Amino acids: CASSSLDPSGNTETQYF. Full variable domain (missing parts from reference TRBV7-7 and TRBJ2-5): GAGVSQSPRYKVTKRGQDVTLRCDPISSHATLYWYQQALGQGPEFLTYFNYEAQPDKSGLPSDRFSAERPEGSISTLTIQRTEQRDSAMYRCASSSLDPSGNTETQYFGPGTRLLVL.

This sequence joins TRBV10-3 and TRBJ1-1, with TRBD1 matching 10 bases. CDR3 length: 18 residues. Germline loops: CDR1 ENHRY, CDR2 SYGVKD. V was clipped by 6 bases and J by 6 bases; unmatched bases: 19. This CDR3 is CAIRPGTGAYIEWAEAFF. The DNA of the CDR3 is TGTGCCATCAGACCCGGGACAGGGGCTTATATCGAATGGGCTGAAGCTTTCTTT.

The chain has TRBV29-1 and TRBJ2-1; TRBD2 aligns across 12 bases. Germline CDR1 reads SQVTM; CDR2 reads ANQGSEA. The CDR3 is 13 amino acids. V lost 7 bases to trimming and J lost 4 bases; unmatched junction nucleotides: 2. The CDR3 DNA reads as TGCAGCGGGGGACTAGCGGGTTACAATGAGCAGTTCTTC. Translation gives CSGGLAGYNEQFF.

The CDR3 nucleotides read TGCGCCAGCAGCTTAAGCTTCTACAATGAGCAGTTCTTC. As protein: CASSLSFYNEQFF. This chain connects TRBV5-1 to TRBJ2-1, with unresolved D. Germline-derived CDR1 and CDR2 are SGHRS and YFSETQ. The CDR3 covers 13 residues. V shed 2 bases and J shed 3 bases, with 6 bases lying between them.

The chain couples TRBV4-1 to TRBJ1-2, with a weak D call TRBD1 (6 bases). Trimming left V 4 bases short and J 8 bases short, with 20 bases between. Germline V CDR1 and CDR2: MGHRA, YSYEKL. The CDR3 consists of 15 residues. CDR3 nucleotides: TGCGCCAGCAGCCCCCGGGACACCCTGCCAGGGGGCTACACCTTC. Translation gives CASSPRDTLPGGYTF.

The chain couples TRBV3-1 (or the pseudogene TRBV3-2) to TRBJ1-3, with TRBD1 as a possible D gene (6 bases). The CDR3 runs to 15 residues. Trimming took 4 bases from V and 4 from J, leaving 14 bases between them. CDR1 is LGHDT and CDR2 is YNNKEL in the germline V gene (reference sequence). For the CDR3, the DNA is TGTGCCAGCAGCCTTCTTGGGACATCCGGAAACACCATATATTTT. The encoded protein is CASSLLGTSGNTIYF.

The gene calls are TRBV25-1 and TRBJ2-7; 10 positions agree with TRBD1. There are 15 residues in the CDR3. In germline, CDR1 is MGHDK, CDR2 SYGVNS. The trim removed 3 bases at V and 4 bases at J, leaving 6 bases unmatched. CDR3 bases: TGTGCCAGCAGTGACCCCGGGACAGGGGTATACGAGCAGTACTTC. It specifies CASSDPGTGVYEQYF.

J is TRBJ1-2 and V is TRBV18, with D possibly being TRBD1 (5 bases). Germline CDR1 reads KGHSH; CDR2 reads LQKENI. The CDR3 loop spans 14 amino acids. V shed 6 bases and J shed 6 bases, with 17 bases lying between them. CDR3 loop: CASSLDRGRHGYTF. Here the CDR3 DNA reads TGTGCCAGCTCGCTCGACAGAGGTCGCCATGGCTACACCTTC.

The rearrangement joins TRBV5-1 to TRBJ2-1; TRBD2 aligns across 8 bases. The V and J ends lost 0 bases and 4 bases, in that order; junction bases with no gene match: 9. The germline V gene has CDR1 SGHRS and CDR2 YFSETQ. The CDR3 totals 17 residues. The CDR3 region is CASSLARSGLVYNEQFF. The CDR3 region has the DNA TGCGCCAGCAGCTTGGCCAGATCGGGACTAGTGTACAATGAGCAGTTCTTC.

The chain carries TRBV5-1 and TRBJ2-3, with D perhaps matching TRBD1 (5 bases). This CDR3 is 16 amino acids long. CDR1 and CDR2 from the germline V gene are SGHRS and YFSETQ. The germline V and J ends were trimmed by 6 bases and 1 base, with 18 bases remaining between them. The CDR3 protein is CASTRNTGVGTDTQYF. DNA of the CDR3: TGCGCCAGCACCCGGAACACAGGAGTCGGCACAGATACGCAGTATTTT.

The chain carries TRBV5-4 and TRBJ2-1; 7 nucleotides line up with TRBD2. Germline CDR1 is SGHNT and CDR2 is YYREEE (reference sequence). The J segment lost 5 bases and the V segment lost 1 base, leaving 6 bases of the junction unmatched. The CDR3 is 15 amino acids. The CDR3 nucleotides read TGTGCCAGCAGCTTGAGTAGCGGGCCCAACAATGAGCAGTTCTTC. Amino acid sequence: CASSLSSGPNNEQFF.

This clone was counted many times. The CDR3 DNA is TGTGCCAGCAGTGATAGCGGGAGGGCAACCGGGGAGCTGTTTTTT. Encoded protein: CASSDSGRATGELFF. The chain joins TRBV25-1 to TRBJ2-2; 11 positions agree with TRBD2. CDR3 length: 15 amino acids. Germline assignment: CDR1 MGHDK and CDR2 SYGVNS. Trimming cost V 3 bases and J 5 bases; bases outside gene matches: 2.

The rearrangement links TRBV7-2 to TRBJ2-7; 11 bases match TRBD2. This CDR3 comprises 15 residues. J lost 5 bases, V lost 2 bases, and 5 bases had no gene match. Looked up from germline, CDR1 is SGHTA and CDR2 is FQGNSA. CDR3 sequence reads: CASSLLAGGLNEQYF. Here the CDR3 DNA reads TGTGCCAGCAGCTTACTAGCGGGAGGTCTGAACGAGCAGTACTTC.

The chain has TRBV7-2 and TRBJ2-3; 9 nucleotides line up with TRBD1. The CDR3 extends over 16 amino acids. J lost 4 bases, V lost 5 bases, and 10 bases had no gene match. Germline values: CDR1 SGHTA, CDR2 FQGNSA. DNA of the CDR3: TGTGCCAGCAGCGTTCTGACAGGGGGTGGCCCAGATACGCAGTATTTT. Protein product: CASSVLTGGGPDTQYF.

This chain links TRBV18 with TRBJ2-1; 8 bases agree with TRBD1. CDR3 size: 15 residues. Germline lookup yields CDR1 KGHSH and CDR2 LQKENI. J lost 4 bases, V lost 3 bases, and 5 bases had no gene match. As DNA, the CDR3 is TGTGCCAGCTCACCGCTCAGGGGGCCTTACAATGAGCAGTTCTTC. Amino acid sequence: CASSPLRGPYNEQFF.

The chain is built from TRBV19 and TRBJ2-1, with 10 nucleotides matching TRBD2. This CDR3 has 16 amino acids. The ends lost 5 bases at V and 5 bases at J; junction bases unmatched: 9. Germline assignment: CDR1 LNHDA and CDR2 SQIVND (reference sequence). The chain's CDR3 is CASSPPSGSWNNEQFF. In DNA form, the CDR3 reads TGTGCCAGTAGTCCGCCTAGCGGGAGCTGGAACAATGAGCAGTTCTTC. The entire variable domain, with the rest obtained from reference TRBV19 and TRBJ2-1, is as follows: DGGITQSPKYLFRKEGQNVTLSCEQNLNHDAMYWYRQDPGQGLRLIYYSQIVNDFQKGDIAEGYSVSREKKESFPLTVTSAQKNPTAFYLCASSPPSGSWNNEQFFGPGTRLTVL.

J is TRBJ1-2 and V is TRBV5-1, with a weak D call TRBD1 (6 bases). V lost 5 bases and J lost 6, with 14 bases in between. The CDR3 loop spans 13 amino acids. Germline values: CDR1 SGHRS, CDR2 YFSETQ. CDR3 protein: CASRLQGSNGYTF. The DNA for the CDR3 is TGCGCCAGCAGACTACAGGGTAGCAATGGCTACACCTTC.

V gene TRBV4-2 combines with J gene TRBJ2-7; D gene uncertain. V gave up 6 bases and J gave up 0 bases, with 15 bases separating them. CDR1 LGHNA and CDR2 YNFKEQ come from the germline V gene. This CDR3 comprises 15 residues. The CDR3 region has the DNA TGTGCCAGCAGGCCCAATTCGGTTTCCTCCTACGAGCAGTACTTC. It codes for CASRPNSVSSYEQYF.

In its sample, this clone was seen a few times. This sequence joins TRBV30 and TRBJ2-2; 7 nucleotides match TRBD2. This CDR3 spans 15 amino acids. Looked up from germline, CDR1 is GTSNPN and CDR2 is SVGIG (reference sequence). J gave up 4 bases and V 1 base, and 6 bases lay outside the gene matches. For the CDR3, the DNA is TGTGCCTGGAGTGCGGCTAGCGGACCCACCGGGGAGCTGTTTTTT. It is translated as CAWSAASGPTGELFF.

In its sample, this clone was seen a few times. The rearrangement joins TRBV5-8 to TRBJ2-1; D gene uncertain. Germline V gene sequence: CDR1 SGHTS, CDR2 YDEGEE. The CDR3 contains 14 residues. V lost 0 bases and J lost 9, with 13 bases in between. This CDR3 is CASSLALGHSEQFF. Here the CDR3 DNA reads TGTGCCAGCAGCTTGGCCTTGGGTCACAGTGAGCAGTTCTTC.

V usage is TRBV9 and J usage is TRBJ2-2, with 11 bases lining up with TRBD2. V lost 0 bases, J lost 5 bases, and 9 bases stayed unmatched. This CDR3 contains 18 residues. Germline-derived CDR1 and CDR2 are SGDLS and YYNGEE. CDR3 loop: CASSVEGSGRAGTGELFF. The CDR3 DNA reads TGTGCCAGCAGCGTAGAGGGTAGCGGGAGGGCCGGGACCGGGGAGCTGTTTTTT.

The CDR3 DNA reads as TGTGCCAGCAGCTTAAGGGTGACTAATCAAGAGATGACCCAGTACTTC. Protein sequence: CASSLRVTNQEMTQYF. This chain uses TRBV7-2 with TRBJ2-5; a possible D gene is TRBD2 (5 bases). This CDR3 has 16 amino acids. Germline V CDR1 and CDR2: SGHTA, FQGNSA. Trimming pared 2 bases from V and 7 bases from J, leaving 20 bases between.

The V gene is TRBV7-2, the J gene TRBJ1-2; 11 positions match TRBD1. Per germline, CDR1 SGHTA and CDR2 FQGNSA. The CDR3 spans 15 residues. Trimming cost V 4 bases and J 8 bases; bases outside gene matches: 9. DNA for the CDR3: TGTGCCAGCAGCTGGACAGGGGGCTCGGTGAGCGGCTACACCTTC. This translates into CASSWTGGSVSGYTF.